A selection of T cell receptor beta chains follows, all from one sample in a study of response to subunit inactivated influenza vaccine. TCRdb fed the RT-PCR reads into MiXCR, producing one record per CDR3 protein. Seen here are approximately 520,000 distinct CDR3 sequences, 16% observed once, and the top ten hold around 3%. Material: CD4+ T cells sorted from PBMCs, obtained less than 30 months after vaccination. Receptors originate from a man between 50 and 75 years old who received an inactivated influenza vaccine. Both conserved end residues are part of each CDR3. The order of the fields is clone size, D gene, V gene, J gene, CDR3 DNA, CDR3 protein. A D gene is named only where the DNA matches it firmly. The size of a clone is reported for some rows only, either as once, few or many, or as a class for expanded clones.

-	-	TRBV28	TRBJ2-3	TGTGCCAGCAGTTTATTAGCAGTGAGCACAGATACGCAGTATTTT	CASSLLAVSTDTQYF
many	TRBD1	TRBV29-1	TRBJ2-7	TGCAGCGTGGGGGACAGAGACTCCTACGAGCAGTACTTC	CSVGDRDSYEQYF
-	-	TRBV7-9	TRBJ2-5	TGTGCCAGCAGCTTAGGGCCCAGACAAGAGACCCAGTACTTC	CASSLGPRQETQYF
few	TRBD2	TRBV7-9	TRBJ2-5	TGTGCCAGCAGCCTCCCGGGGGGGGCGTTGGAGACCCAGTACTTC	CASSLPGGALETQYF
few	-	TRBV2	TRBJ2-1	TGTGCCAGCAGTGAGGAGGGGCGCGTTAATGAGCAGTTCTTC	CASSEEGRVNEQFF
few	-	TRBV7-8	TRBJ2-7	TGTGCCAGCAGCTCTTACCCATATGGGACAAACTACGAGCAGTACTTC	CASSSYPYGTNYEQYF
-	-	TRBV27	TRBJ2-2	TGTGCCAGCAGTTGGGGGAGTGACACACTCTACACCGGGGAGCTGTTTTTT	CASSWGSDTLYTGELFF
many	-	TRBV11-1	TRBJ1-1	TGTGCCAGCAGCTTGGTTAATGTATGGGGCAGGGGTGGCACTGAAGCTTTCTTT	CASSLVNVWGRGGTEAFF
few	-	TRBV27	TRBJ1-5	TGTGCCAGCAGTTCAGGGATGCGGAATCAGCCCCAGCATTTT	CASSSGMRNQPQHF
few	-	TRBV3-1	TRBJ2-5	TGTGCCAGCAGCCAAGGAGGCAGATCTCAGGCCCAGTACTTC	CASSQGGRSQAQYF
many	-	TRBV9	TRBJ1-2	TGTGCCAGCAGCGTTCCGGGACAAGAGGGCTATCGCTTC	CASSVPGQEGYRF
-	-	TRBV6-2/TRBV6-3	TRBJ2-2	TGTGCCAGCAGTTACCCCATCGGTGGCCTGAACACCGGGGAGCTGTTTTTT	CASSYPIGGLNTGELFF
few	-	TRBV7-9	TRBJ1-2	TGTGCCAGCAGCTTAGTTAGGGATGGCGGCTACACCTTC	CASSLVRDGGYTF
few	-	TRBV20-1	TRBJ1-2	TGCAGTGCTAGAGTTTCAGGAGCATCTGGCTACACCTTC	CSARVSGASGYTF
-	-	TRBV4-1	TRBJ2-1	TGCGCCAGCAGCCAAGAGCTACCGCCCTACAATGAGCAGTTCTTC	CASSQELPPYNEQFF
-	-	TRBV7-2	TRBJ2-3	TGTGCCAGCGGATCCGGGACGATCACAGATACGCAGTATTTT	CASGSGTITDTQYF
-	-	TRBV9	TRBJ2-5	TGTGCCAGCAGCGTAGAGGCAGGGTACACGCAAGGGACCCAGTACTTC	CASSVEAGYTQGTQYF
-	-	TRBV5-1	TRBJ1-6	TGCGCCAGCAGCTTGAACGCGAATTCACCCCTCCACTTT	CASSLNANSPLHF
few	-	TRBV20-1	TRBJ2-5	TGCAGTGCTAGAGAGGACGAGACCCAGTACTTC	CSAREDETQYF
-	-	TRBV29-1	TRBJ2-7	TGCAGCTTCACCTCGGCCGGGACCCCATTACGGGCGCAGTACTTC	CSFTSAGTPLRAQYF
-	-	TRBV12-3/TRBV12-4	TRBJ2-2	TGTGCCAGCATAACCTGGTCCGGGGAGCTGTTTTTT	CASITWSGELFF
few	-	TRBV7-2	TRBJ2-1	TGTGCCAGCAGCCCGGGACGGTCCTACAATGAGCAGTTCTTC	CASSPGRSYNEQFF
-	-	TRBV12-3/TRBV12-4	TRBJ1-5	TGTGCCAGCAGTTTTACGTGGGGGAAGGATCAGCCCCAGCATTTT	CASSFTWGKDQPQHF
few	-	TRBV5-6	TRBJ2-3	TGTGCCAGCAGCTTGAGCAGGGAGGTGAATACGCAGTATTTT	CASSLSREVNTQYF
few	-	TRBV29-1	TRBJ2-7	TGCAGCGTTGAAGATCGTGACAGTTTATACGAGCAGTACTTC	CSVEDRDSLYEQYF
-	TRBD2	TRBV29-1	TRBJ2-1	TGCAGCTTATTAGCGGGGCCCAATGAGCAGTTCTTC	CSLLAGPNEQFF
-	-	TRBV11-2	TRBJ2-3	TGTGCCAGCAGCTTAGTCAGGGGTAGTCCCGCAGATACGCAGTATTTT	CASSLVRGSPADTQYF
-	TRBD2	TRBV7-2	TRBJ2-7	TGTGCCAGCAGCAAGCGGGAAGGAGGCGAGCAGTACTTC	CASSKREGGEQYF
-	-	TRBV29-1	TRBJ1-1	TGCAGCGTTCGGAACACTGAAGCTTTCTTT	CSVRNTEAFF
few	TRBD2	TRBV20-1	TRBJ2-5	TGCAGTGCTAGTTGGGGACTAGCTAAAGAGACCCAGTACTTC	CSASWGLAKETQYF
-	-	TRBV3-1	TRBJ1-1	TGTGCCAGCAGCCAAGTCCGTGCTGAAGCTTTCTTT	CASSQVRAEAFF
-	-	TRBV3-1	TRBJ2-1	TGTGCCAGCACCAAGGAAAGCCTCCTAGGGGTCTACAATGAGCAGTTCTTC	CASTKESLLGVYNEQFF
-	-	TRBV5-1	TRBJ2-2	TGCGCCAGCTCAAGGATAGAAAGATCGACAGAAAGGGACACCGGGGAGCTGTTTTTT	CASSRIERSTERDTGELFF
-	-	TRBV7-2	TRBJ2-1	TGTGCCAGCAGCTTAGTACAGCCCCAGGAGCAGTTCTTC	CASSLVQPQEQFF
-	-	TRBV20-1	TRBJ1-3	TGCAGTGCTAGGAGTCCGATGTCTGGAAACACCATATATTTT	CSARSPMSGNTIYF
many	TRBD2	TRBV7-6	TRBJ2-5	TGTGCCAGCAGCCAAGATTCCCCTAGCGGGGGCGCGGAGACCCAGTACTTC	CASSQDSPSGGAETQYF
-	-	TRBV2	TRBJ1-4	TGTGCCAGCAGTGAAGAAGGAGAAAAACTGTTTTTT	CASSEEGEKLFF
-	TRBD2	TRBV20-1	TRBJ2-3	TGCAGGGCCTCCAAAGGACTAGCGATCACAGATACGCAGTATTTT	CRASKGLAITDTQYF
-	-	TRBV20-1	TRBJ2-3	TGCAGTGCTCAGGCGGGGACTAGCACAGATACGCAGTATTTT	CSAQAGTSTDTQYF
few	-	TRBV6-1	TRBJ2-2	TGTGCCAGCAGAGTACTAGGGTCCGGCGGGGAGCTGTTTTTT	CASRVLGSGGELFF
-	TRBD2	TRBV7-9	TRBJ2-1	TGTGCCAGCACCATTGGAGCGGGCGGGAGGTCCCCCAATGAGCAGTTCTTC	CASTIGAGGRSPNEQFF
-	TRBD1	TRBV3-1	TRBJ1-2	TGTGCCAGCAGCCAAATGGGACAGGGCTATGGCTACACCTTC	CASSQMGQGYGYTF
-	TRBD2	TRBV7-6	TRBJ2-3	TGTGCCAGCAGCTCTTGGACTAGCGGGAACCAGGGGGTTACGCAGTATTTT	CASSSWTSGNQGVTQYF
-	-	TRBV6-5	TRBJ2-2	TGTGCCAGCAGTTACTCGATGTCGGCAGGGAACCCTCACACCGGGGAGCTGTTTTTT	CASSYSMSAGNPHTGELFF